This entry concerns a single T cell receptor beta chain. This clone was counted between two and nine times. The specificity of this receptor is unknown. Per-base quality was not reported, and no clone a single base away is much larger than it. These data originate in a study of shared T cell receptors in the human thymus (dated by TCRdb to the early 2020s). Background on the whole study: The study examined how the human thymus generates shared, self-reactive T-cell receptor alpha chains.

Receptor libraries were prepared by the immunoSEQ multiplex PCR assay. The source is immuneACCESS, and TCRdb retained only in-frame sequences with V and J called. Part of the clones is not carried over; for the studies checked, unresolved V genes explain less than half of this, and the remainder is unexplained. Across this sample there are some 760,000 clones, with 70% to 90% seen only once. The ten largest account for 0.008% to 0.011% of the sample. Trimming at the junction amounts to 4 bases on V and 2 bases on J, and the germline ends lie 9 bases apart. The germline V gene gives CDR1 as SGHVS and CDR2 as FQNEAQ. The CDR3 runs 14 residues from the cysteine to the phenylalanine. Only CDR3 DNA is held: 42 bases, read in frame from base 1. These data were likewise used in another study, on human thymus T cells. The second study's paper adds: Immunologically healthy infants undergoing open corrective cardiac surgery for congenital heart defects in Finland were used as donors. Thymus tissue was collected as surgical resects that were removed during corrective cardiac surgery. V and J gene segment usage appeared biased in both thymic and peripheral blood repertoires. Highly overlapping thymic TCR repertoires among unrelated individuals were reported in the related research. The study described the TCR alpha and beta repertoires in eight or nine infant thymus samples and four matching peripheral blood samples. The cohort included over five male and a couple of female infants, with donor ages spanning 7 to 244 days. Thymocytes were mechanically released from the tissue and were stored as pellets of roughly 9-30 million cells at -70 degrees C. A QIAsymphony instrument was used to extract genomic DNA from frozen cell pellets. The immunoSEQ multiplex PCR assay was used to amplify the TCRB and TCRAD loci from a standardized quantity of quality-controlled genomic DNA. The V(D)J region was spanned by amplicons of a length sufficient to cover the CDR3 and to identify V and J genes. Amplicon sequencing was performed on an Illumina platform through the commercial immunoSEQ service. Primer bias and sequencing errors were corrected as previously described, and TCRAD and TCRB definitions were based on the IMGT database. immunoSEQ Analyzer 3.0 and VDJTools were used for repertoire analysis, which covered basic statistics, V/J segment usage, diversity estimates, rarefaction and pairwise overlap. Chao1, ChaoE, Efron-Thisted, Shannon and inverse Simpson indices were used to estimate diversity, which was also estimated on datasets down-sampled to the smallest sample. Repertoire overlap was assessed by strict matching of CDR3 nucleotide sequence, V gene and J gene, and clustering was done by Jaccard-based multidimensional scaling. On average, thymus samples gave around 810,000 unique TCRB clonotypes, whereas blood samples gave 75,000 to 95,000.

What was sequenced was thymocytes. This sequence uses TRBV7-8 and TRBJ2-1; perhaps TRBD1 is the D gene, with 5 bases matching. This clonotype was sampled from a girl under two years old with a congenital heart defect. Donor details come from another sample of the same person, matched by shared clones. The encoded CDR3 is CASSSQGTYNEQFF. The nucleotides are TGTGCCAGCAGCTCTCAGGGCACCTACAATGAGCAGTTCTTC.